This record covers a single T cell receptor (beta chain). Unsorted samples used some 90 million PBMCs for genomic DNA. V dropped 5 bases and J dropped 0 bases, with 7 bases sitting between them. This CDR3 has 13 amino acids. In germline, CDR1 is SGHVS, CDR2 FNYEAQ. The data are from a study of shared clonotypes between healthy human individuals. Original analysis: ImmunoSEQ junction-only sequences lacked quality scores, so their filtering differed. TCRdb keeps only in-frame clones here, not all; method: immunoSEQ multiplex PCR. V and J calls and clone size are given by that table; D and trimming were obtained from the DNA. Of more than 400,000 clones listed, about 85% are singletons.

Input material: PBMCs. The receptor's source is a woman aged 40 to 55 in good health. Some clones in this sample may be carry-over from other donors' samples. The chain carries TRBV7-6 and TRBJ1-1; D uncertain. The DNA for the CDR3 is TGTGCCAGCAGCCCCTATATGAACACTGAAGCTTTCTTT. Encoded protein: CASSPYMNTEAFF.